These 5 T cell receptor beta chains came from one sample sequenced in a study of human T cells and chemical hapten exposure. TCRdb fed the 5' RACE reads into MiXCR, producing one record per CDR3 protein. This repertoire shows about 110,000 distinct CDR3 sequences, approximately 20% found once; its top ten account for around 2.7%. Total RNA extraction was carried out from unfractionated whole blood. The receptors shown here come from a human donor in good health.

V is TRBV6-5 and J is TRBJ2-1, with TRBD2 matching 7 bases. The germline V gene has CDR1 MNHEY and CDR2 SVGAGI. The CDR3 extends over 20 amino acids. The V gene end was trimmed by 4 bases and the J gene end by 0 bases; junction bases not matched to a gene: 18. The CDR3 nucleotides are TGTGCCAGCAGTTCACCTCAGCGGGACTCACAGAGTAGCTCCTACAATGAGCAGTTCTTC. This encodes CASSSPQRDSQSSSYNEQFF.

This clonotype was picked up many times. The CDR3 DNA follows: TGTGCCAGCTCTCTTATGAGGGACAGGGCCTACGAGCAGTACTTC. Translation gives CASSLMRDRAYEQYF. The chain employs TRBV18 and TRBJ2-7; 9 bases are shared with TRBD1. This CDR3 has 15 amino acids. V was clipped by 6 bases and J by 2 bases; unmatched bases: 8. CDR1 is KGHSH, CDR2 LQKENI, per germline. The variable domain in full, with the rest retrieved from reference TRBV18 and TRBJ2-7, is NAGVMQNPRHLVRRRGQEARLRCSPMKGHSHVYWYRQLPEEGLKFMVYLQKENIIDESGMPKERFSAEFPKEGPSILRIQQVVRGDSAAYFCASSLMRDRAYEQYFGPGTRLTVT.

The V call is TRBV28, the J call TRBJ1-1; the D gene is possibly TRBD1 (5 bases). The CDR3 consists of 16 residues. CDR1 and CDR2 from the germline V gene are MDHEN and SYDVKM. Trimming left V 5 bases short and J 0 bases short, with 16 bases between. CDR3: CASSEGGAGLNTEAFF. CDR3 bases: TGTGCCAGCAGTGAAGGTGGGGCGGGGTTGAACACTGAAGCTTTCTTT.

The sample holds many counts of this clonotype. The chain links TRBV10-3 to TRBJ2-3, with 7 bases matching TRBD2. CDR3 size: 17 residues. Germline loops: CDR1 ENHRY, CDR2 SYGVKD. The junction had 8 bases not matched to a gene; V was cut back by 0 bases and J by 2 bases. This CDR3 reads CAISESQSSGLTDTQYF. The CDR3 nucleotides are TGTGCCATCAGTGAGTCTCAGTCTAGCGGCCTCACAGATACGCAGTATTTT.

This clonotype was seen repeatedly, ten times or more. This sequence joins TRBV3-1 and TRBJ2-1; TRBD2 matches 7 bases. Trimming removed 0 bases from V and 4 bases from J; junction bases left unmatched: 3. Germline CDR1 LGHDT, CDR2 YNNKEL (reference sequence). This CDR3 spans 15 amino acids. The CDR3 DNA sequence: TGTGCCAGCAGCCAAGAATCTAGCGGTTACAATGAGCAGTTCTTC. Encoded protein: CASSQESSGYNEQFF.